The rows below give T cell receptor beta chains drawn from one sample of a study of kidney transplant recipient with SARS-CoV-2 infection. In TCRdb, the reads were re-called with MiXCR into one record per CDR3 protein. The data show roughly 230,000 distinct CDR3 sequences, under 35% seen once. The material sequenced was a blood sample, taken at baseline and between days 110 and 120 from a kidney transplant recipient. The receptors stem from a male patient between 25 and 40 years old who had COVID-19 and was a kidney transplant recipient. Some T cells may originate from the graft donor. Both conserved end residues are part of each CDR3. D genes are given only for firm matches. Clone sizes are given selectively: once, few, many, or a class where the clone is expanded.

TRBV11-1	-	TRBJ1-2	many	CASSTSHKAGKTYGYTF	TGTGCCAGCAGCACCTCCCATAAGGCTGGAAAGACCTATGGCTACACCTTC
TRBV7-6	TRBD2	TRBJ2-4	many	CASSSTSGPKNIQYF	TGTGCCAGCAGCTCGACTAGCGGTCCCAAAAACATTCAGTACTTC
TRBV7-4	-	TRBJ1-2	many	CASSFSISARKTYGYTF	TGTGCCAGCAGCTTTTCGATTTCAGCTCGAAAGACCTATGGCTACACCTTC
TRBV10-2	TRBD2	TRBJ2-1	-	CASGGTSGGRYNEQFF	TGCGCCAGCGGTGGGACTAGCGGGGGCCGGTACAATGAGCAGTTCTTC
TRBV28	TRBD2	TRBJ2-3	many	CASSPTTSGSGDTQYF	TGTGCCAGCAGTCCAACCACTAGCGGGAGCGGAGATACGCAGTATTTT
TRBV6-1	-	TRBJ1-6	-	CASKEYLGNSPLHF	TGTGCCAGCAAAGAGTACTTGGGGAATTCACCCCTCCACTTT
TRBV7-6	-	TRBJ2-7	many	CASSQGAGGSYEQYF	TGTGCCAGCAGCCAGGGGGCGGGGGGCTCGTACGAGCAGTACTTC
TRBV27	-	TRBJ2-7	many	CASRWRGFFEQYF	TGTGCCAGCCGATGGAGGGGCTTTTTCGAGCAGTACTTC
TRBV28	-	TRBJ1-1	many	CASRLGTEAFF	TGTGCCAGCCGCTTGGGCACTGAAGCTTTCTTT
TRBV5-4	TRBD1	TRBJ2-2	many	CASSPRTGGTGELFF	TGTGCCAGCAGCCCCCGGACAGGGGGAACCGGGGAGCTGTTTTTT
TRBV19	TRBD1	TRBJ2-7	many	CASSIGGTGNHEQYF	TGTGCCAGTAGTATAGGGGGGACAGGGAATCACGAGCAGTACTTC
TRBV5-1	-	TRBJ2-2	many	CASSLSTRSEGELFF	TGCGCCAGCAGCCTGTCGACTAGGAGTGAGGGGGAGCTGTTTTTT
TRBV18	-	TRBJ2-3	few	CASSRLRLDTDTQYF	TGTGCCAGCTCACGGTTGAGGCTTGATACAGATACGCAGTATTTT
TRBV11-2	-	TRBJ2-1	few	CASSLVNTGSNEQFF	TGTGCCAGCAGCTTAGTAAACACAGGCAGCAATGAGCAGTTCTTC